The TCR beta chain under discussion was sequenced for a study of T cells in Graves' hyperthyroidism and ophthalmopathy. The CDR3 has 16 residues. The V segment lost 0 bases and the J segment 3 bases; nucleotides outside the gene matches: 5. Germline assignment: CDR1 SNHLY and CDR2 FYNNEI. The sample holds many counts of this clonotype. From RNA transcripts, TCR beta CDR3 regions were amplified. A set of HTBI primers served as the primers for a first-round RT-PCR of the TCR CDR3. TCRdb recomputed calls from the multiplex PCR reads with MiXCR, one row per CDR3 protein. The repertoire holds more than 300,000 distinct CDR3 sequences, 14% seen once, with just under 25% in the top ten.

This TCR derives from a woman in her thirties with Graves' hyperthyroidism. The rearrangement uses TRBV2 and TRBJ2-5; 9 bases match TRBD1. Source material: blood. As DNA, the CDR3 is TGTGCCAGCAGTGAAGCGTCCGGGACAGGGAAAGAGACCCAGTACTTC. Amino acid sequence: CASSEASGTGKETQYF.